A selection of T cell receptor beta chains follows, all from one sample in a study of liver allograft versus peripheral blood T cells. TCRdb reanalysed the reads using MiXCR and keeps one entry per CDR3 protein. The sample has about 13,000 distinct CDR3 sequences, approximately 17% seen once. Receptors originate from a human patient who had a liver transplant. Some T cells may have come from the graft donor. The CDR3 runs from the conserved cysteine through the conserved F or W. The D gene is left open where the match is weak. Where a row states a size, it is once, few, many or the class of an expanded clone; other rows omit it.

.	TRBJ2-7	TRBD2	15	TRBV20-1	CSARAISGSSHEQYF	TGCAGTGCTAGAGCCATTAGCGGGAGCTCCCACGAGCAGTACTTC
many	TRBJ1-4	.	16	TRBV19	CASSSLLGQDNEKLFF	TGTGCCAGTAGCTCTCTATTGGGGCAGGATAATGAAAAACTGTTTTTT
medium-sized	TRBJ2-5	.	14	TRBV29-1	CSAQGLGPQETQYF	TGCAGCGCCCAGGGTCTTGGACCTCAAGAGACCCAGTACTTC
.	TRBJ2-7	.	14	TRBV28	CASSLRGIGYEQYF	TGTGCCAGCAGTTTGAGGGGGATCGGCTACGAGCAGTACTTC
.	TRBJ1-5	TRBD1	17	TRBV20-1	CSARSAGTGLPYQPQHF	TGCAGTGCTAGATCCGCTGGGACAGGGCTTCCCTATCAGCCCCAGCATTTT
.	TRBJ2-5	TRBD1	14	TRBV7-2	CASSTRQGGRTQYF	TGTGCCAGCAGCACTCGACAGGGTGGTCGGACCCAGTACTTC
few	TRBJ2-5	TRBD2	16	TRBV7-9	CASSPGLAGVSETQYF	TGTGCCAGCAGCCCCGGACTAGCGGGAGTATCTGAGACCCAGTACTTC
few	TRBJ2-1	TRBD2	13	TRBV7-9	CASNPTSGNEQFF	TGTGCCAGCAACCCGACTAGCGGCAATGAGCAGTTCTTC
.	TRBJ1-6	.	14	TRBV28	CASSRDILNSPLHF	TGTGCCAGCAGTAGGGACATCTTGAATTCACCCCTCCACTTT
medium-sized	TRBJ1-6	.	14	TRBV10-3	CAISADGRSSPLHF	TGTGCCATCAGTGCGGACGGGAGGAGTTCACCCCTCCACTTT
.	TRBJ1-2	.	13	TRBV12-3/TRBV12-4	CASKYGAGYGYTF	TGTGCCAGCAAGTATGGGGCTGGATATGGCTACACCTTC
.	TRBJ2-7	TRBD2	14	TRBV30	CAWGGGLETYEQYF	TGTGCCTGGGGGGGAGGGTTAGAAACCTACGAGCAGTACTTC
.	TRBJ1-1	.	16	TRBV12-5	CASGSPQWFGSTEAFF	TGTGCTAGTGGTTCCCCCCAGTGGTTTGGGTCAACTGAAGCTTTCTTT
many	TRBJ1-1	TRBD1	17	TRBV30	CASYTTGDRGRNTEAFF	TGTGCCTCCTACACCACGGGGGACAGGGGGCGGAACACTGAAGCTTTCTTT
.	TRBJ1-6	.	16	TRBV20-1	CSAADKLSSYNSPLHF	TGCAGTGCTGCAGACAAGTTAAGCTCCTATAATTCACCCCTCCACTTT
medium-sized	TRBJ2-3	TRBD2	16	TRBV6-5	CASSYPGTSGTDTQYF	TGTGCCAGCAGTTATCCCGGGACTAGCGGGACAGATACGCAGTATTTT
many	TRBJ2-7	TRBD1	15	TRBV19	CASSQGGQGTYEQYF	TGTGCCAGTAGCCAAGGGGGACAGGGAACCTACGAGCAGTACTTC
medium-sized	TRBJ2-7	TRBD1	13	TRBV5-4	CASSRDSTYEQYF	TGTGCCAGCAGCCGGGACAGCACCTACGAGCAGTACTTC